This TCR beta chain is from a study of T cell changes during pregnancy in multiple sclerosis. V gave up 5 bases and J gave up 4 bases; unmatched junction bases: 10. Germline CDR1 reads SEHNR; CDR2 reads FQNEAQ (reference sequence). CDR3 length: 16 residues. Data came from immunoSEQ multiplex PCR; TCRdb stores just in-frame clones and leaves some out. This sample has over 30,000 clones, with about 89% found just once. This TCR came from a female donor with multiple sclerosis, enrolled in a pregnancy study. The V gene is TRBV7-9, the J gene TRBJ2-3, with 9 nucleotides matching TRBD1. The input for sequencing was CD8+ T cells from peripheral blood mononuclear cells, taken in the third trimester of pregnancy. CDR3 bases: TGTGCCAGCAGCCAGCCGGGACAGGGCCTGGCAGATACGCAGTATTTT. Translated: CASSQPGQGLADTQYF.